The 17 T cell receptor beta chains presented below share a single source sample, sequenced in a study of T cells in Graves' hyperthyroidism and ophthalmopathy. Regions amplified from RNA transcripts were the TCR beta CDR3 regions. Using the HTBI primer set, a first-round RT-PCR was run on the TCR CDR3. Using its own MiXCR run on the multiplex PCR reads, TCRdb lists one record per CDR3 protein. This sample has over 650,000 distinct CDR3 sequences, with about a sixth found just once. The sequencing sample was made of blood. These receptors were obtained from a man between 18 and 35 years old with Graves' hyperthyroidism.

The chain links TRBV7-2 to TRBJ1-5, with D tentatively TRBD1 (6 bases). Trimming took 5 bases from V and 4 from J, leaving 15 bases between them. The CDR3 sequence is 15 residues long. Germline lookup yields CDR1 SGHTA and CDR2 FQGNSA. CDR3 DNA sequence: TGTGCCAGCAGCGGGGGCCCTGGAGGGAATCAGCCCCAGCATTTT. This translates into CASSGGPGGNQPQHF. Combining the CDR3 with reference TRBV7-2 and TRBJ1-5 gives the whole variable domain GAGVSQSPSNKVTEKGKDVELRCDPISGHTALYWYRQSLGQGLEFLIYFQGNSAPDKSGLPSDRFSAERTGGSVSTLTIQRTQQEDSAVYLCASSGGPGGNQPQHFGDGTRLSIL.

This clonotype was picked up many times. This chain connects TRBV28 to TRBJ2-7; 12 nucleotides match TRBD2. This CDR3 contains 16 residues. The germline gives CDR1 MDHEN, CDR2 SYDVKM. V lost 1 base to trimming and J lost 2 bases; unmatched junction nucleotides: 3. CDR3 nucleotide sequence: TGTGCCAGCAGTTTATCCCGACTAGCGGGAGCCTACGAGCAGTACTTC. Protein sequence: CASSLSRLAGAYEQYF.

This clonotype was picked up a small number of times. The CDR3 loop reads CASSFAGGAWTDTQYF. Here the CDR3 DNA reads TGTGCCAGCAGTTTCGCAGGGGGCGCCTGGACAGATACGCAGTATTTT. This sequence joins TRBV27 and TRBJ2-3, with TRBD1 identical over 8 bases. The V segment lost 3 bases and the J segment 3 bases; nucleotides outside the gene matches: 8. The V gene's germline CDR1 is MNHEY and CDR2 SMNVEV (reference sequence). This CDR3 contains 16 residues.

This clonotype was counted between two and nine times. The gene calls are TRBV6-1 and TRBJ2-2; 8 bases align to TRBD2. Losses at the gene ends were 7 bases for V and 0 bases for J; bases not matched to a gene: 1. Germline CDR1 reads MNHNS; CDR2 reads SASEGT. There are 14 residues in the CDR3. The CDR3, as DNA: TGTGCCAGCATTAGCGGGACGAACACCGGGGAGCTGTTTTTT. Translated, it gives CASISGTNTGELFF.

The chain has TRBV30 and TRBJ1-5, with D uncertain. Germline CDR1 and CDR2: GTSNPN and SVGIG (reference sequence). Trimming cost V 1 base and J 7 bases, with 11 bases left between them. CDR3 length: 13 residues. CDR3 in amino acids: CAWSGHSGQPQHF. CDR3 bases: TGTGCCTGGAGTGGACATTCCGGCCAGCCCCAGCATTTT. The full variable domain, its missing parts supplied by reference TRBV30 and TRBJ1-5, is SQTIHQWPATLVQPVGSPLSLECTVEGTSNPNLYWYRQAAGRGLQLLFYSVGIGQISSEVPQNLSASRPQDRQFILSSKKLLLSDSGFYLCAWSGHSGQPQHFGDGTRLSIL.

This clonotype was seen at least ten times. The chain carries TRBV7-9 and TRBJ2-3; the match to TRBD2 covers 11 bases. CDR3 size: 17 residues. The germline V gene encodes CDR1 SEHNR and CDR2 FQNEAQ (reference sequence). Germline trimming cut 5 bases from V and 4 bases from J; bases unmatched to any gene: 11. CDR3 loop: CASSASSGRRAADTQYF. The CDR3 coding sequence is TGTGCCAGCAGCGCCTCTAGCGGGAGGCGTGCGGCAGATACGCAGTATTTT. The whole variable domain, filled in from reference TRBV7-9 and TRBJ2-3, reads DTGVSQNPRHKITKRGQNVTFRCDPISEHNRLYWYRQTLGQGPEFLTYFQNEAQLEKSRLLSDRFSAERPKGSFSTLEIQRTEQGDSAMYLCASSASSGRRAADTQYFGPGTRLTVL.

This clonotype was seen at least ten times. V is TRBV28 and J is TRBJ1-2; D unresolved. V was pared by 4 bases and J by 3 bases, with 24 bases between. The CDR3 consists of 18 residues. The V gene's germline CDR1 is MDHEN and CDR2 SYDVKM. The CDR3 loop reads CASSCRLLATRDDYGYTF. Written as DNA, the CDR3 is TGTGCCAGCAGTTGCCGTCTCTTGGCGACCCGGGATGACTATGGCTACACCTTC.

The chain has TRBV20-1 and TRBJ1-5, with D perhaps TRBD1 (5 bases). Germline V gene sequence: CDR1 DFQATT, CDR2 SNEGSKA (reference sequence). This CDR3 comprises 15 residues. Trimming shortened V by 0 bases and J by 2 bases, and 11 bases separated the two germline ends. This CDR3 reads CSARDGPGGNQPQHF. CDR3 sequence (DNA): TGCAGTGCTAGAGATGGGCCGGGGGGCAATCAGCCCCAGCATTTT.

The rearrangement links TRBV3-1 to TRBJ2-1; D tentatively reads TRBD1 or TRBD2 (5 bases each). V was pared by 1 base and J by 13 bases, with 11 bases between. This CDR3 comprises 12 residues. The germline V gene has CDR1 LGHDT and CDR2 YNNKEL (reference sequence). The CDR3, as DNA: TGTGCCAGCAGCCAAGGGGGGTTAGGACAGTTCTTC. It codes for CASSQGGLGQFF.

The CDR3 loop is CAISDILAGVTDTQYF. In DNA, the CDR3 is TGTGCCATCAGTGATATACTAGCGGGAGTGACAGATACGCAGTATTTT. This chain links TRBV10-3 with TRBJ2-3, with 11 bases that match TRBD2. The CDR3 extends over 16 amino acids. From germline, CDR1 is ENHRY and CDR2 SYGVKD. V lost 3 bases and J lost 3; bases outside the gene matches: 5.

The table lists this clonotype with many counts. The genes are TRBV15 and TRBJ2-7, with D tentatively TRBD2 (6 bases). The CDR3 loop spans 15 amino acids. CDR1 LNHNV and CDR2 YYDKDF come from the germline V gene (reference sequence). Deletions cut 0 bases from V and 3 bases from J, with 12 bases between. The CDR3 DNA follows: TGTGCCACCAGCAGAGATAGTGGAGGGGACTACGAGCAGTACTTC. Translated: CATSRDSGGDYEQYF. Combining the CDR3 with reference TRBV15 and TRBJ2-7 gives the whole variable domain DAMVIQNPRYQVTQFGKPVTLSCSQTLNHNVMYWYQQKSSQAPKLLFHYYDKDFNNEADTPDNFQSRRPNTSFCFLDIRSPGLGDTAMYLCATSRDSGGDYEQYFGPGTRLTVT.

The chain combines TRBV30 with TRBJ1-6; TRBD1 might be the D (6 bases). From germline, CDR1 is GTSNPN and CDR2 SVGIG (reference sequence). CDR3 length: 14 residues. V was pared by 3 bases and J by 0 bases, with 6 bases between. The CDR3, as DNA: TGTGCCTGGAGGGACAGCTCCTATAATTCACCCCTCCACTTT. This sequence encodes CAWRDSSYNSPLHF.

This chain connects TRBV7-3 to TRBJ2-1, with 15 bases lining up with TRBD2. The length of the CDR3 is 20 residues. With V trimmed by 0 bases and J by 5 bases, 11 bases remained unmatched. Germline lookup yields CDR1 SGHTA and CDR2 FQGTGA. In DNA, the CDR3 is TGTGCCAGCAGCTTAACGGGACTAGCGGGAGGCCAGGGAGGCAACAATGAGCAGTTCTTC. Protein: CASSLTGLAGGQGGNNEQFF. Complete variable domain (other parts from reference TRBV7-3 and TRBJ2-1): GAGVSQTPSNKVTEKGKYVELRCDPISGHTALYWYRQSLGQGPEFLIYFQGTGAADDSGLPNDRFFAVRPEGSVSTLKIQRTERGDSAVYLCASSLTGLAGGQGGNNEQFFGPGTRLTVL.

V and J are TRBV6-5 and TRBJ2-1; 11 positions agree with TRBD2. V was clipped by 5 bases and J by 8 bases; unmatched bases: 11. CDR1 is MNHEY, CDR2 SVGAGI, per germline. The CDR3 consists of 16 residues. CDR3 DNA: TGTGCCAGCAGTCACCCGGACTTTAGCGGGAGGGATGAGCAGTTCTTC. Translation gives CASSHPDFSGRDEQFF.

This clonotype was counted many times. The rearrangement links TRBV3-1 to TRBJ1-5; 7 bases fit TRBD1. From germline, CDR1 is LGHDT and CDR2 YNNKEL (reference sequence). This CDR3 is 13 amino acids long. V dropped 4 bases and J dropped 4; count of bases not matched to a gene: 1. CDR3 residues: CASSPTGNQPQHF. CDR3 nucleotide sequence: TGTGCCAGCAGCCCGACAGGGAATCAGCCCCAGCATTTT.

This clonotype has ten or more counts. This chain uses TRBV30 with TRBJ2-1, with TRBD1 as a possible D gene (6 bases). Trimming stripped 2 bases from V and 4 bases from J, with 9 bases between. The germline V gene has CDR1 GTSNPN and CDR2 SVGIG (reference sequence). The CDR3 covers 13 residues. For the CDR3, the DNA is TGTGCCTGGAGTCAGGGGAAATACAATGAGCAGTTCTTC. Protein sequence: CAWSQGKYNEQFF.

This clonotype has ten or more counts. In DNA, the CDR3 is TGTGCCATCAGTGAGTCTGCGGGGAACCAAGAGACCCAGTACTTC. This encodes CAISESAGNQETQYF. The rearrangement links TRBV10-3 to TRBJ2-5; tentative D call: TRBD2 (6 bases). From germline, CDR1 is ENHRY and CDR2 SYGVKD. This CDR3 spans 15 amino acids. V lost 0 bases and J 0 bases, leaving 8 bases between the germline ends.